This T cell receptor (beta chain) is drawn from a study of blood T cells in healthy people across ages. The CDR3 is made up of 16 amino acids. The V gene's germline CDR1 is SGHRS and CDR2 YFSETQ. General study results and limits: Naive and antigen-experienced cells could not be conclusively compared, given unsorted PBMCs.

Primers used in a second PCR of about 6 to 11 cycles were a sample-barcoded 5' primer and a J-beta primer mix. Template switching added a 12-random-nucleotide identifier to every cDNA molecule. TCRdb reanalysed the 5' RACE reads using MiXCR and keeps one entry per CDR3 protein. The table records 730,000 or so distinct CDR3 sequences, approximately 43% of them present only once. A minimum of 6 micrograms of total RNA was extracted per sample. This clonotype showed up just a few times. Its matching antigen is unknown. The V and J genes are TRBV5-1 and TRBJ2-1; D possibly corresponds to TRBD1 (5 bases). The assigned J gene may be wrong: the sequence end matches TRBJ2-7 better. The TCR originated in a woman aged 55-69 years in good health. Source material: blood. The CDR3 nucleotides are TGCGCCAGCAGCTTTTCGACAGATAGCCTCTACAATGAGCAGTACTTC. It encodes CASSFSTDSLYNEQYF.